The 6 T cell receptor beta chains below come from one sample, sequenced in a study of T cell repertoires in cytomegalovirus infection. One entry per CDR3 protein results from TCRdb running MiXCR on the reads. The sample holds around 85,000 distinct CDR3 sequences, about half seen once. These TCRs' antigens remain unknown. Sequencing was performed on CD8+ T cells from cultured PBMCs, taken from culture after CMV antigen stimulation. These receptors were taken from a human donor in good health (CMV status not recorded). Some clones in this sample may be carry-over from other donors' samples.

This clonotype was counted only a few times. V is TRBV7-8 and J is TRBJ2-5, with a tentative D call TRBD1 (5 bases). Germline V gene data show CDR1 as SGHVS and CDR2 as FQNEAQ. This CDR3 has 14 amino acids. V was pared by 6 bases and J by 4 bases, with 15 bases between. CDR3 loop: CASSLRKGRETQYF. The CDR3 DNA reads as TGTGCCAGCAGTCTAAGAAAGGGGCGAGAGACCCAGTACTTC.

There are a few counts of this clonotype. The rearrangement joins TRBV27 to TRBJ1-1; no clear D gene. V was clipped by 3 bases and J by 3 bases, with 14 bases between them. Germline lookup yields CDR1 MNHEY and CDR2 SMNVEV (reference sequence). This CDR3 contains 15 residues. DNA for the CDR3: TGTGCCAGCAGTTTGTCTAGAGGGAGTTACACTGAAGCTTTCTTT. As protein: CASSLSRGSYTEAFF.

The genes are TRBV6-5 and TRBJ1-5; 12 bases agree with TRBD1. CDR1 is MNHEY, CDR2 SVGAGI, per germline. Trimming removed 5 bases from V and 1 base from J; junction bases left unmatched: 6. The CDR3 consists of 17 residues. This CDR3 reads CASSEGTGGWSNQPQHF. The CDR3 nucleotides read TGTGCCAGCAGTGAGGGGACAGGGGGCTGGAGCAATCAGCCCCAGCATTTT.

The chain recombines TRBV27 with TRBJ2-2; D remains ambiguous. V was clipped by 3 bases and J by 0 bases, with 8 bases between them. Germline V gene sequence: CDR1 MNHEY, CDR2 SMNVEV (reference sequence). This CDR3 has 15 residues. This chain's CDR3 is CASSLVAPNTGELFF. In DNA form, the CDR3 reads TGTGCCAGCAGTTTGGTAGCACCGAACACCGGGGAGCTGTTTTTT.

The chain recombines TRBV5-6 with TRBJ2-5, with 10 positions matching TRBD2. In germline, CDR1 is SGHDT, CDR2 YYEEEE. The CDR3 length is 15 residues. J gave up 2 bases and V 2 bases, and 3 bases lay outside the gene matches. For the CDR3, the DNA is TGTGCCAGCAGCTTTACTAGCGGGGATCAAGAGACCCAGTACTTC. Its translation: CASSFTSGDQETQYF.

This clonotype showed up just a few times. The chain couples TRBV2 to TRBJ1-2; TRBD1 might be the D (5 bases). CDR3 length: 13 residues. Germline CDR1 and CDR2: SNHLY and FYNNEI. Between the trimmed V and J ends, which lost 3 bases and 6 bases, there was a span of 11 bases. This chain's CDR3 is CASSDGGGNGYTF. The CDR3 DNA sequence: TGTGCCAGCAGTGACGGTGGGGGGAATGGCTACACCTTC.